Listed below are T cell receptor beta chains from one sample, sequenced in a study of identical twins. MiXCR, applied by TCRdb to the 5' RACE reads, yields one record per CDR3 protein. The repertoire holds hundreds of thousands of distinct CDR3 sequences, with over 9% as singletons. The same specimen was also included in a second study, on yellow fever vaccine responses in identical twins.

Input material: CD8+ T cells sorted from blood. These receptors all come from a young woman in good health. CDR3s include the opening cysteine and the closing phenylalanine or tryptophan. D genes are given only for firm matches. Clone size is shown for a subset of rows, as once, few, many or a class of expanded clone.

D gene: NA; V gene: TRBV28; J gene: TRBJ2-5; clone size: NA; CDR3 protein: CASSLIQAPEGTQYF; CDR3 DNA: TGTGCCAGCAGTTTAATTCAGGCTCCGGAGGGGACCCAGTACTTC
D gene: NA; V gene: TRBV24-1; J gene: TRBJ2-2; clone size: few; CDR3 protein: CATSDPQRANTGELFF; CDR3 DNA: TGTGCCACCAGTGATCCACAGCGAGCGAACACCGGGGAGCTGTTTTTT
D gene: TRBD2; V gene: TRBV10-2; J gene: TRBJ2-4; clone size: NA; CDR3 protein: CASSESGGRAQNIQYF; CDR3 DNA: TGCGCCAGCAGTGAGTCGGGAGGGCGTGCTCAAAACATTCAGTACTTC
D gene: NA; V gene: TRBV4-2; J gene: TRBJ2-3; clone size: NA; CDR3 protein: CASSQDGAEDTQYF; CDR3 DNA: TGTGCCAGCAGCCAAGATGGGGCGGAAGATACGCAGTATTTT
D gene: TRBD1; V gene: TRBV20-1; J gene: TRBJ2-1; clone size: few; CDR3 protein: CSAINTGTGDWNEQFF; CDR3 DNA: TGCAGTGCCATTAACACCGGGACAGGGGATTGGAATGAGCAGTTCTTC
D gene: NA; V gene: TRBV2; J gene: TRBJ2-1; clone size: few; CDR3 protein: CASSEGDRYNEQFF; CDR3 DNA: TGTGCCAGCAGTGAGGGGGACCGTTACAATGAGCAGTTCTTC
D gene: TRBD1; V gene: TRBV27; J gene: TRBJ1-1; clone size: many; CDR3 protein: CASSLQGGLTEAFF; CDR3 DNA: TGTGCCAGCAGTTTACAGGGGGGGCTCACTGAAGCTTTCTTT
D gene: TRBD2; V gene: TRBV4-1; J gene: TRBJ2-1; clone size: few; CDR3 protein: CASSKTSGYYNEQFF; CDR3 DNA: TGCGCCAGCAGCAAGACTAGCGGGTACTACAATGAGCAGTTCTTC
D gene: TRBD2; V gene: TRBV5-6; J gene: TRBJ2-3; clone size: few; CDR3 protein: CVTALGGADTQYF; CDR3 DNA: TGTGTCACGGCCCTTGGGGGGGCAGATACGCAGTATTTT
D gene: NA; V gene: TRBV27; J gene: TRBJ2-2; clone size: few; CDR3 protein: CASMLGLNTGELFF; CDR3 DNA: TGTGCCAGCATGTTAGGGTTGAACACCGGGGAGCTGTTTTTT
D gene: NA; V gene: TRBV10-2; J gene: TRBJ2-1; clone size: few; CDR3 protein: CASSDETGELNNEQFF; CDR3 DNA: TGCGCCAGCAGTGACGAGACAGGAGAGCTAAACAATGAGCAGTTCTTC
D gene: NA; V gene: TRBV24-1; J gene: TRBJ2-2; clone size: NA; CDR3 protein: CATSDFETGMGTGELFF; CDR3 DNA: TGTGCCACCAGTGATTTCGAAACAGGGATGGGCACCGGGGAGCTGTTTTTT
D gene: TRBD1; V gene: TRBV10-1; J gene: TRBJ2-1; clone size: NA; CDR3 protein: CASSATGGDEQFF; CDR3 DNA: TGCGCCAGCAGTGCGACAGGGGGAGATGAGCAGTTCTTC
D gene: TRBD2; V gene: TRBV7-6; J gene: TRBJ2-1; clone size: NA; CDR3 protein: CASSHQRERGVREQFF; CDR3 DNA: TGTGCCAGCAGCCACCAGCGGGAGAGGGGGGTCAGAGAGCAGTTCTTC
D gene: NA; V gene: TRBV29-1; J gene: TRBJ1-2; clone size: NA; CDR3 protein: CSAQSHHRDPNYGYTF; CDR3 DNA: TGCAGCGCTCAATCTCACCACAGGGACCCTAACTATGGCTACACCTTC
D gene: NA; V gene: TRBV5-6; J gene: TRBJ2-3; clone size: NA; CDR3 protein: CASSRGLLCTDTQYF; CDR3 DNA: TGTGCCAGCAGCCGGGGACTCCTCTGCACAGATACGCAGTATTTT
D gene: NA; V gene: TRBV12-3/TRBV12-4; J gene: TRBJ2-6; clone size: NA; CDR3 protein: CASSLGQSPITPPLSGANVLTF; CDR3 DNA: TGTGCCAGCAGTTTAGGGCAAAGCCCGATTACCCCCCCACTCTCTGGGGCCAACGTCCTGACTTTC
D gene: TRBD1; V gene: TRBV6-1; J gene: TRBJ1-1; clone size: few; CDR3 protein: CASSWGTVTEAFF; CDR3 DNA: TGTGCCAGCAGCTGGGGGACAGTCACTGAAGCTTTCTTT
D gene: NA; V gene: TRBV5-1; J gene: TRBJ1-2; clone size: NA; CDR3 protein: CASSVGTDNYGYTF; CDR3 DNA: TGCGCCAGCAGCGTTGGGACGGATAACTATGGCTACACCTTC
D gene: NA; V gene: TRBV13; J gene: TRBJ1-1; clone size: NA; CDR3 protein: CASSPTGHENTEAFF; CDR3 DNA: TGTGCCAGCAGCCCCACCGGACACGAAAACACTGAAGCTTTCTTT
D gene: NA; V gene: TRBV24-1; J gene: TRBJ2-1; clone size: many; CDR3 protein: CATSPPQGSYNEQFF; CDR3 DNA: TGTGCCACCAGTCCCCCCCAGGGTTCCTACAATGAGCAGTTCTTC
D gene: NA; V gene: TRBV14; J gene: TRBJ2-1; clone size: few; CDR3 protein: CASSQRLPYNEQFF; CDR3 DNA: TGTGCCAGCAGCCAACGACTACCGTACAATGAGCAGTTCTTC
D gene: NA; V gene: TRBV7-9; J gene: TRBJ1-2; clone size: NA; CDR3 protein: CASSGGQRNYGYTF; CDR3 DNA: TGTGCCAGCAGCGGTGGGCAGCGTAACTATGGCTACACCTTC
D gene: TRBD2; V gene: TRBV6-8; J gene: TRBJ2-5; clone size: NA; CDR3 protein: CASRYGLGGVVETQYF; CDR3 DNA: TGTGCCAGCAGATATGGACTAGGAGGCGTCGTGGAGACCCAGTACTTC
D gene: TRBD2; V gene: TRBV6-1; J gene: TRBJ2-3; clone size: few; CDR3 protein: CASSTGGPSHYTDTQYF; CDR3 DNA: TGTGCCAGCAGTACGGGGGGGCCCTCGCACTACACAGATACGCAGTATTTT
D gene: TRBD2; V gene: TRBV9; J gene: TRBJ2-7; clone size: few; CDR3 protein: CASSPRLAGGSYEQYF; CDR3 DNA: TGTGCCAGCAGCCCCCGACTAGCGGGAGGCTCCTACGAGCAGTACTTC
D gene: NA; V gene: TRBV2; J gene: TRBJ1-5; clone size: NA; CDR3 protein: CASRDFVSNQPQHF; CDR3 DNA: TGTGCCAGCAGAGATTTTGTCAGCAATCAGCCCCAGCATTTT
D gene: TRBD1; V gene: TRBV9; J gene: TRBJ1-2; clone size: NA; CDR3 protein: CASSQRTGPNYGYTF; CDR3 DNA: TGTGCCAGCAGCCAGCGGACAGGACCTAACTATGGCTACACCTTC
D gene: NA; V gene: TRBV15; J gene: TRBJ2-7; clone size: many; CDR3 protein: CATSSENRGDYEQYF; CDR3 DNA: TGTGCCACCAGCAGTGAAAACCGCGGGGACTACGAGCAGTACTTC
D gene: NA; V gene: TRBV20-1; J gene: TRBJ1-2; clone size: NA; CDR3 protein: CSASQIGMVYGYTF; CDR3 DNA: TGCAGTGCTAGCCAGATAGGGATGGTCTATGGCTACACCTTC
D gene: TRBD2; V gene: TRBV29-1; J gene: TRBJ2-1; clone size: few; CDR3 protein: CSGLGLAEYNEQFF; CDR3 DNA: TGCAGCGGCCTTGGACTAGCGGAATACAATGAGCAGTTCTTC
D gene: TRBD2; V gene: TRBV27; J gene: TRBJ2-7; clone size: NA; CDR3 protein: CASSPPGSGRVNPYEQYF; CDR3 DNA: TGTGCCAGCAGTCCCCCGGGCAGCGGGAGGGTGAACCCCTACGAGCAGTACTTC
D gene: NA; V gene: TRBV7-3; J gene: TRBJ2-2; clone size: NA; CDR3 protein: CASCGRNTQVLFF; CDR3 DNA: TGTGCCAGCTGCGGGCGGAACACCCAGGTGCTGTTTTTT